What follows is one T cell receptor (beta chain) and its context. Its specificity is unknown. The study drew the donors from its approximately 110-subject validation cohort, separate from the roughly 700-subject first cohort. The data originate from a study of cytomegalovirus exposure and HLA in healthy donors. Study information: A later analysis reported the same platform for the 100 to 150 validation repertoires and the 666 first-cohort repertoires. The study's findings and limits: The authors listed around 150 TCR beta chains as cytomegalovirus-associated. Many donors carried some public TCRs, although rarity characterized most TCR sequences.

The length of the CDR3 is 14 residues. Per the germline V gene, CDR1 is SGHRS and CDR2 is YFSETQ. The germline V and J ends were trimmed by 5 bases and 0 bases, with 12 bases remaining between them. Using immunoSEQ multiplex PCR, the repertoire was profiled, and TCRdb retains in-frame clones only, with some absent. The table shows approximately 260,000 clones, with 70% to 90% occurring only once. This chain connects TRBV5-1 to TRBJ2-7; possibly TRBD1 for D (6 bases). The specimen was PBMCs. This clonotype was obtained from a woman aged 18-29 years in good health and CMV-seronegative. The CDR3 coding sequence is TGCGCCAGCAGTCAGGACAGAGCCTCCTACGAGCAGTACTTC. The encoded protein is CASSQDRASYEQYF.